The present T cell receptor beta chain was sequenced within a study of cytomegalovirus exposure and HLA in healthy donors. Primers: 60 Vbeta forward and 13 Jbeta reverse. Sequenced by immunoSEQ multiplex PCR; TCRdb stores in-frame clones only, minus some. The data contain 150,000 or so clones, 80% of them singletons. The trim removed 3 bases at V and 0 bases at J, leaving 4 bases unmatched. Per germline, CDR1 SGHDT and CDR2 YYEEEE. There are 16 residues in the CDR3. The chain couples TRBV5-6 to TRBJ1-3; 9 bases agree with TRBD1. The clonotype originates from a woman aged 40 to 55 in good health and CMV-seronegative. Material for sequencing was PBMCs. The DNA for the CDR3 is TGTGCCAGCAGCTGGGACAGGGTTCTCTCTGGAAACACCATATATTTT. Translated, it gives CASSWDRVLSGNTIYF.